Presented here are 10 T cell receptor beta chains from one specimen sequenced in a study of identical twins. TCRdb reprocessed the 5' RACE reads via MiXCR and lists one record per CDR3 protein. The sample lists 1,800,000 or so distinct CDR3 sequences; less than 40% were seen once. Sequenced input: cord blood. These receptors all stem from a newborn girl in good health.

In its sample, this clonotype was seen a few times. V is TRBV6-5 and J is TRBJ1-2; D call uncertain. This CDR3 has 12 amino acids. The germline gives CDR1 MNHEY, CDR2 SVGAGI. V was cut by 8 bases and J by 9 bases, with 16 bases left in between. CDR3 nucleotide sequence: TGTGCCAGCCTCAATCGACCGTATCGCTACACCTTC. Its protein is CASLNRPYRYTF.

The rearrangement uses TRBV24-1 and TRBJ2-1; 7 bases align to TRBD2. The CDR3 is 18 amino acids. Losses at the gene ends were 0 bases for V and 0 bases for J; bases not matched to a gene: 7. In germline, CDR1 is KGHDR, CDR2 SFDVKD. DNA for the CDR3: TGTGCCACCAGTGATTTGTCGGGGAGGGAGGGCTCCTACAATGAGCAGTTCTTC. It yields the protein CATSDLSGREGSYNEQFF.

In the case of this clonotype: A read error may explain this, as a much larger clone is one base away. The CDR3 sequence: CAISSGQGVYEQFF. The CDR3 bases are TGTGCCATCAGTTCGGGACAGGGAGTCTACGAGCAGTTCTTC. The chain uses TRBV10-3 and TRBJ2-1; 9 bases fit TRBD1. The J segment lost 10 bases and the V segment lost 5 bases, leaving 9 bases of the junction unmatched. From germline, CDR1 is ENHRY and CDR2 SYGVKD. The CDR3 is 14 residues long.

The rearrangement links TRBV6-6 to TRBJ1-5, with D unclear. Germline CDR1 and CDR2: MNHNY and SVGAGI (reference sequence). Trimming took off 5 bases at V and 4 bases at J, with 9 bases between the two ends. This CDR3 has 13 amino acids. The CDR3 sequence is CASSADENQPQHF. CDR3 nucleotides: TGTGCCAGCAGTGCGGACGAAAATCAGCCCCAGCATTTT.

This clonotype was observed many times. The chain joins TRBV3-1 to TRBJ2-1, with 11 bases matching TRBD2. The ends lost 2 bases at V and 4 bases at J; junction bases unmatched: 4. CDR3 length: 16 amino acids. CDR1 is LGHDT, CDR2 YNNKEL, per germline (reference sequence). CDR3 region: CASSQTGTSGYNEQFF. In nucleotides, the CDR3 is TGTGCCAGCAGCCAAACCGGGACTAGCGGATACAATGAGCAGTTCTTC.

To note about this clonotype: A much larger clone lies one base from this, so it may be a read error. The chain employs TRBV11-2 and TRBJ2-5; D unresolved. Germline CDR1 and CDR2: SGHAT and FQNNGV. The CDR3 extends over 14 amino acids. The CDR3 DNA reads TGTGCCGGCAGCTTAGCCAGGACCAGAGAGACCCAGTACTTC. Amino acids: CAGSLARTRETQYF.

This clonotype occurred many times. The chain carries TRBV6-2 or TRBV6-3 and TRBJ2-3; D is undetermined. In germline, CDR1 is MNHEY, CDR2 SVGEGT. CDR3 length: 14 amino acids. Between the trimmed V and J ends, which lost 6 bases and 0 bases, there was a span of 10 bases. The CDR3 here is CASRRYSSTDTQYF. CDR3 nucleotides: TGTGCCAGCAGGAGGTATTCTAGCACAGATACGCAGTATTTT.

This clonotype has just one count. The V and J genes are TRBV7-9 and TRBJ1-2; D gene uncertain. The ends were cut back, 0 bases at V and 1 base at J, with 9 bases in the middle. Germline V gene data show CDR1 as SEHNR and CDR2 as FQNEAQ (reference sequence). The CDR3 spans 15 residues. In DNA form, the CDR3 reads TGTGCCAGCAGCTTAGCGGACCCGATTAACTATGGCTACACCTTC. Translation gives CASSLADPINYGYTF.

This clonotype came up a few times. The chain employs TRBV29-1 and TRBJ1-4, with D possibly TRBD1 on 6 matching bases. With 7 bases removed from V and 8 bases from J, the gap between germline ends came to 11 bases. Per the germline V gene, CDR1 is SQVTM and CDR2 is ANQGSEA. This CDR3 comprises 11 residues. The CDR3 DNA reads TGCAGCGCAGGAGACAGGGAAAAACTGTTTTTT. Protein product: CSAGDREKLFF.

The V call is TRBV20-1, the J call TRBJ1-5; tentatively, D is TRBD1 (5 bases). The V gene's germline CDR1 is DFQATT and CDR2 SNEGSKA (reference sequence). Trimming removed 5 bases from V and 6 bases from J, with 14 bases in between. The CDR3 has 13 residues. The CDR3 loop reads CSAPGLGSQPQHF. CDR3 in DNA: TGCAGTGCTCCAGGGCTCGGAAGTCAGCCCCAGCATTTT.